The entry that follows covers one T cell receptor beta chain sequence. Its specificity is not known. These data are taken from a study of T cell responses to AZD1222 COVID-19 vaccine. Findings of the study overall: There were mostly white British donors and more females than males, and clonal diversity was possibly underestimated. There were vaccine-associated CD4 TCRs across spike, dominant at 160-218 and 743-854. When two AZD1222 doses had been given, Spike-specific TCR breadth and depth rose.

Some clones are missing from TCRdb's copy, which holds only in-frame ones; the method was immunoSEQ multiplex PCR. This table has 77,000 or so clones, 92% appearing once. J was trimmed by 7 bases and V by 4 bases; bases with no gene match: 7. Per germline, CDR1 SGDLS and CDR2 YYNGEE. The CDR3 covers 15 residues. V gene TRBV9 combines with J gene TRBJ1-4, with 10 bases matching TRBD1. The TCR comes from an adult in good health. Sequences were derived from peripheral blood, sampled on day 0 of MenACWY control vaccination. CDR3 in DNA: TGTGCCAGCAGCCCCGGGACAGGGGAGAGTGAAAAACTGTTTTTT. It translates to CASSPGTGESEKLFF. Combining the CDR3 with reference TRBV9 and TRBJ1-4 gives the whole variable domain DSGVTQTPKHLITATGQRVTLRCSPRSGDLSVYWYQQSLDQGLQFLIQYYNGEERAKGNILERFSAQQFPDLHSELNLSSLELGDSALYFCASSPGTGESEKLFFGSGTQLSVL.